A selection of T cell receptor beta chains follows, all from one sample in a study of early T cells in non-severe SARS-CoV-2 infection. One entry per CDR3 protein results from TCRdb running MiXCR on the 5' RACE reads. The sample includes over 55,000 distinct CDR3 sequences, roughly 12% seen only once; the top ten take roughly 2.5%. The sample was whole blood, taken at baseline. The receptors originated from an adult who was a healthcare worker with PCR-confirmed SARS-CoV-2 infection or an uninfected control (not recorded which). The CDR3 runs from the conserved cysteine through the conserved F or W. The D gene is left open where the match is weak. Size is stated for part of the rows, as once, few or many counts, or as a class when the clone is expanded.

>TRBV11-2|.|once|TRBJ2-3
TGTGCCAGCAGCCTTAATCTAGGGGGTGGCACAGATACGCAGTATTTT
CASSLNLGGGTDTQYF
>TRBV12-3/TRBV12-4|.|many|TRBJ1-6
TGTGCCAGCTCAGGGATGGATAATTCACCCCTCCACTTT
CASSGMDNSPLHF
>TRBV11-2|.|.|TRBJ1-1
TGTGCCAGCAGCTTTACGGGGGCTAACACTGAAGCTTTCTTT
CASSFTGANTEAFF
>TRBV2|TRBD1|few|TRBJ2-2
TGTGCCAGCACCCTCGACAGGGTTCAGAACACCGGGGAGCTGTTTTTT
CASTLDRVQNTGELFF
>TRBV11-2|.|.|TRBJ2-6
TGTGCCAGCAGCTTGGGACTGCGCCCAGCGACAGGGATTGGGGCCAACGTCCTGACTTTC
CASSLGLRPATGIGANVLTF
>TRBV7-9|.|.|TRBJ2-7
TGTGCCAGCAGCTTTTTTAGTCGGGGGGCAGTTTACGAGCAGTACTTC
CASSFFSRGAVYEQYF
>TRBV19|.|many|TRBJ1-4
TGTGCCAGTAAGACCGACGCATCGAGGAAGGAAAAACTGTTTTTT
CASKTDASRKEKLFF
>TRBV5-1|TRBD1|.|TRBJ1-1
TGCGCCAGCAGCCTGACGACAGGGACGACTGAAGCTTTCTTT
CASSLTTGTTEAFF
>TRBV18|.|few|TRBJ1-4
TGTGCCAGCTCACCATTGGGCACCCAACTGTTTTTT
CASSPLGTQLFF
>TRBV7-9|TRBD2|.|TRBJ2-1
TGTGCCAGCAGCGAAGGGACTAGCGGGGGTGATGAGCAGTTCTTC
CASSEGTSGGDEQFF
>TRBV20-1|TRBD1|.|TRBJ2-7
TGCAGTGCACGTCCCGGGACAGAGTACGAGCAGTACTTC
CSARPGTEYEQYF
>TRBV29-1|TRBD1|.|TRBJ1-1
TGCAGCGTTCGCAGGGGGGACACTGAAGCTTTCTTT
CSVRRGDTEAFF
>TRBV10-1|TRBD1|many|TRBJ2-1
TGCGCCAGCAGTGCAGCCTCTCAGGGGGCGCCGTTCTTC
CASSAASQGAPFF
>TRBV2|TRBD1|many|TRBJ1-6
TGTGCCAGCAGTGAAGCCCCGGGACAGGGCGCACCCCTCCACTTT
CASSEAPGQGAPLHF
>TRBV12-3/TRBV12-4|TRBD2|few|TRBJ2-3
TGTGCCAGCAGTTTTCCCCAACGGGCTAGCGGGCAAACTAGCACAGATACGCAGTATTTT
CASSFPQRASGQTSTDTQYF
>TRBV6-5|TRBD1|few|TRBJ1-1
TGTGCCAGCAGCCGTCCTGGGACAGCTGAAGCTTTCTTT
CASSRPGTAEAFF
>TRBV27|.|few|TRBJ2-1
TGTGCCAGCAGTTGGGGCGGGGCAGGTCGGTACAATGAGCAGTTCTTC
CASSWGGAGRYNEQFF
>TRBV6-1|.|few|TRBJ2-7
TGTGCCAGCAGTAAAGACACTTCCGAGCAGTACTTC
CASSKDTSEQYF
>TRBV5-4|TRBD2|.|TRBJ2-1
TGTGCCAGCAGCGGGGGACTAGCGGACAATGAGCAGTTCTTC
CASSGGLADNEQFF
>TRBV7-3|.|.|TRBJ1-1
TGTGCCAGCAGCCCACAGAGACACACTGAAGCTTTCTTT
CASSPQRHTEAFF
>TRBV7-9|.|many|TRBJ2-7
TGTGCCAGCAGCCACTCCGCCGCTTACGAGCAGTACTTC
CASSHSAAYEQYF
>TRBV20-1|.|many|TRBJ2-7
TGCAGTGCTAGCCCCCCTGGGGCCTACGAGCAGTACTTC
CSASPPGAYEQYF
>TRBV7-9|.|few|TRBJ1-2
TGTGCCAGCAGCTCAGGGGTTGACTACTATGGCTACACCTTC
CASSSGVDYYGYTF
>TRBV5-5|TRBD1|few|TRBJ1-2
TGTGCCAGCCGGGGACAGCCGACTAACTATGGCTACACCTTC
CASRGQPTNYGYTF
>TRBV20-1|.|few|TRBJ2-6
TGCAGTGCTAGTACCGGGGAAGCTGGGGCCAACGTCCTGACTTTC
CSASTGEAGANVLTF
>TRBV29-1|.|.|TRBJ2-1
TGCAGCGTTGGGCAGGGGCCCTCCTACAATGAGCAGTTCTTC
CSVGQGPSYNEQFF
>TRBV7-9|TRBD2|few|TRBJ2-1
TGTGCCAGCAGCTGGAGGAGGGAGGGCAATGAGCAGTTCTTC
CASSWRREGNEQFF
>TRBV28|.|many|TRBJ2-7
TGTGCCAGCAGTTTCCCACAGGGCAGCTCCTACGAGCAGTACTTC
CASSFPQGSSYEQYF
>TRBV5-1|.|.|TRBJ2-7
TGCGCCAGCAGCTTGTCAGGGACCGAGCAGTACTTC
CASSLSGTEQYF
>TRBV20-1|TRBD2|many|TRBJ2-7
TGCAGTGCTACCCCGGGAGCGGGGGGGCTCATTTACGAGCAGTACTTC
CSATPGAGGLIYEQYF
>TRBV6-6|.|.|TRBJ1-5
TGTGCCAGCAGTTTTGCCGCTGGTGGTCAGCCCCAGCATTTT
CASSFAAGGQPQHF
>TRBV24-1|TRBD1|many|TRBJ2-1
TGTGCCACCAGTGATTTTCCAGGGGGCTCCTACAATGAGCAGTTCTTC
CATSDFPGGSYNEQFF
>TRBV29-1|TRBD2|few|TRBJ2-3
TGCAGCGTGAGCCTGGGACTAGCGGGGGCCACAGATACGCAGTATTTT
CSVSLGLAGATDTQYF
>TRBV29-1|.|.|TRBJ1-1
TGCAGCGTTGTACAGAACACTGAAGCTTTCTTT
CSVVQNTEAFF
>TRBV7-2|TRBD1|.|TRBJ2-1
TGTGCCAGCAGCCCCGACAGGGATGACTACAATGAGCAGTTCTTC
CASSPDRDDYNEQFF
>TRBV5-1|.|.|TRBJ1-4
TGCGCCAGCAGCTTGTCACAGCATGCAACTAATGAAAAACTGTTTTTT
CASSLSQHATNEKLFF
>TRBV28|.|.|TRBJ2-2
TGTGCCAGCAGTTTATCGAACAGGCACACCGGGGAGCTGTTTTTT
CASSLSNRHTGELFF
>TRBV11-2|.|many|TRBJ1-1
TGTGCCAGCAGCTCCGAACGGGCCGCTTTCTTT
CASSSERAAFF
>TRBV29-1|.|many|TRBJ1-1
TGCAGCGTTGAAAAGGGCCCTGAAGCTTTCTTT
CSVEKGPEAFF
>TRBV28|TRBD1|.|TRBJ1-1
TGTGCCAGCACCTCAGCGGGACAGGGGAACACTGAAGCTTTCTTT
CASTSAGQGNTEAFF
>TRBV28|.|.|TRBJ2-5
TGTGCCAGCAGTCCCGGGGGCGGGTCCCAAGAGACCCAGTACTTC
CASSPGGGSQETQYF
>TRBV5-4|TRBD1|many|TRBJ1-2
TGTGCCAGCATCAACAGGGGATCCGACTATGGCTACACCTTC
CASINRGSDYGYTF
>TRBV6-2/TRBV6-3|.|.|TRBJ2-7
TGTGCCAGCAGTCGAGCGACGGAGTCCTACGAGCAGTACTTC
CASSRATESYEQYF
>TRBV7-8|.|many|TRBJ1-6
TGTGCCAGCAGCCCCCTAGCAGGGGACGGCTCACCCCTCCACTTT
CASSPLAGDGSPLHF
>TRBV19|.|few|TRBJ1-5
TGTGCCAGTACCCCGAGGAACTATAGCAATCAGCCCCAGCATTTT
CASTPRNYSNQPQHF
>TRBV7-3|TRBD2|many|TRBJ2-3
TGTGCCAGCAGCTTACGTCACGGGGGGGCAGATACGCAGTATTTT
CASSLRHGGADTQYF
>TRBV4-1|.|many|TRBJ1-1
TGCGCCAGCAGCTCGAACGGTCGATTTGAAGCTTTCTTT
CASSSNGRFEAFF
>TRBV7-3|.|few|TRBJ2-2
TGTGCCAGCAGCTTATTGTCTGGGACCGGGGAGCTGTTTTTT
CASSLLSGTGELFF